A selection of T cell receptor beta chains follows, all from one sample in a study of response to subunit inactivated influenza vaccine. TCRdb re-derived calls from the RT-PCR reads in MiXCR, one entry per CDR3 protein. The sample lists more than 500,000 distinct CDR3 sequences; about 10% were seen once. This sample was shared with a second study, whose subject was T cells expressing NK-cell markers.

The material sequenced was PBMCs from blood, taken on the day of vaccination. These receptors were obtained from a man aged 45-65 years who received an inactivated influenza vaccine. CDR3s include the opening cysteine and the closing phenylalanine or tryptophan. A D gene is named only where the DNA matches it firmly. The size of a clone is reported for some rows only, either as once, few or many, or as a class for expanded clones.

>TRBJ2-1|TRBD2|TRBV9|few
TGTGCCAGCAGCGCGACGACCGCGGGGGTCCGCTCCTACAATGAGCAGTTCTTC
CASSATTAGVRSYNEQFF
>TRBJ2-7|TRBD1|TRBV13|few
TGTGCCAGCAGCCCCCGGGACAGATGGCACGAGCAGTACTTC
CASSPRDRWHEQYF
>TRBJ1-4|TRBD1|TRBV5-1|many
TGCGCCAGCAGCTTGGGGACAGGACGCGAAAAACTGTTTTTT
CASSLGTGREKLFF
>TRBJ1-2|-|TRBV6-5|few
TGTGCCAGCAGTTACTCGATCCAGGCCTCTATATATGGCTACACCTTC
CASSYSIQASIYGYTF
>TRBJ2-1|-|TRBV11-2|many
TGTGCCAGCAGCTTAGGGGGCAGAACCAGCTCCTACAATGAGCAGTTCTTC
CASSLGGRTSSYNEQFF
>TRBJ2-1|TRBD2|TRBV6-2/TRBV6-3|few
TGTGCCAGCAGTCCCGGGACTAGCGGGTTTAATGAGCAGTTCTTC
CASSPGTSGFNEQFF
>TRBJ2-2|TRBD1|TRBV5-6|many
TGTGCCAGCAGGAACATACAGGGGGGGAACACCGGGGAGCTGTTTTTT
CASRNIQGGNTGELFF
>TRBJ2-5|-|TRBV5-1|few
TGCGCCAGCAGCTTGACGAGTGTGGGTCGGGAGACCCAGTACTTC
CASSLTSVGRETQYF
>TRBJ1-1|-|TRBV6-1|few
TGTGCCAGCAGGGCGGACGGACGGTCCGCTGAAGCTTTCTTT
CASRADGRSAEAFF
>TRBJ2-5|-|TRBV7-9|few
TGTGCCAGCAGCTTGTACCAGAGCGAGACCCAGTACTTC
CASSLYQSETQYF
>TRBJ1-4|TRBD1|TRBV7-2|many
TGTGCCAGCAGCCCGACAGGGATTGGCGAAAAACTGTTTTTT
CASSPTGIGEKLFF
>TRBJ2-1|-|TRBV18|-
TGTGCCAGTCGTCGATTGCAAGCGGAGGGTGAGCAGTTCTTC
CASRRLQAEGEQFF
>TRBJ1-1|TRBD1|TRBV4-3|few
TGCGCCAGCAGCCAAGGGACAGGGGGCGGGGGCACTGAAGCTTTCTTT
CASSQGTGGGGTEAFF
>TRBJ2-7|TRBD1|TRBV5-1|few
TGCGCCACCTCGACAGGGCCCTCCTACGAGCAGTACTTC
CATSTGPSYEQYF
>TRBJ1-5|-|TRBV9|few
TGTGCCAGCAGCGTAGGGGATAGCAATCAGCCCCAGCATTTT
CASSVGDSNQPQHF
>TRBJ1-2|TRBD1|TRBV28|-
TGTGCCAGCAGGGGGACAGGGGCCGGCTACACCTTC
CASRGTGAGYTF
>TRBJ1-2|-|TRBV3-1|-
TGTGCCAGCAGCCAGATTACAGGGCCGAACTATGGCTACACCTTC
CASSQITGPNYGYTF
>TRBJ2-3|-|TRBV20-1|few
TGCAGTGCTAGACTACCTTTTGGGGCAGATACGCAGTATTTT
CSARLPFGADTQYF
>TRBJ2-1|-|TRBV20-1|many
TGCAGTGCTAGAGATCTAGACAGGCTTTACAATGAGCAGTTCTTC
CSARDLDRLYNEQFF
>TRBJ2-7|-|TRBV27|few
TGTGCCAGCAGTCTATCTGGGGGTTGGAACGAGCAGTACTTC
CASSLSGGWNEQYF
>TRBJ1-6|-|TRBV12-3/TRBV12-4|few
TGTGCCAGCAACCTCGGACAGAGGGGTTCACCCCTCCACTTT
CASNLGQRGSPLHF
>TRBJ2-4|-|TRBV3-1|many
TGTGCCAGCAGCCTATGGGACCGGGACCAAAACATTCAGTACTTC
CASSLWDRDQNIQYF
>TRBJ2-3|TRBD1|TRBV28|-
TGTGCCAGCAGGTCACAGGGGACGGGAGATACGCAGTATTTT
CASRSQGTGDTQYF
>TRBJ1-2|-|TRBV2|-
TGTGCCAGCAGGGGGTCCAGGGGCGGCCCCTCTGGCTACACCTTC
CASRGSRGGPSGYTF
>TRBJ2-5|-|TRBV7-7|-
TGTGCCAGCAGCTTATCGGACTACACACAAGAGACCCAGTACTTC
CASSLSDYTQETQYF
>TRBJ2-2|-|TRBV30|-
TGTGCCTGGAAACAGGGCCGCGATAACACCGGGGAGCTGTTTTTT
CAWKQGRDNTGELFF
>TRBJ2-4|-|TRBV5-1|few
TGCGCCAGCAGCTTGGAGCGGGCGGAAAACATTCAGTACTTC
CASSLERAENIQYF
>TRBJ1-3|-|TRBV20-1|few
TGCAGTGCTCTCAACCCCAGAGGGTACTCTGGAAACACCATATATTTT
CSALNPRGYSGNTIYF
>TRBJ2-7|TRBD2|TRBV6-2/TRBV6-3|few
TGTGCCAGCAGTCGTGCTAGCGGGAGGGCCTACGAGCAGTACTTC
CASSRASGRAYEQYF
>TRBJ2-1|-|TRBV6-4|few
TGTGCCAGCAGTAACGACGGACTTGACGGGACGAGCTCCTACAATGAGCAGTTCTTC
CASSNDGLDGTSSYNEQFF
>TRBJ2-3|TRBD1|TRBV20-1|-
TGCAGGAATACCGGGACAGCAAGCACAGATACGCAGTATTTT
CRNTGTASTDTQYF
>TRBJ2-1|TRBD2|TRBV5-6|few
TGTGCCAGCAGCTCCGGACTAGCGCCCGTGCCGTTCTTC
CASSSGLAPVPFF
>TRBJ1-2|TRBD1|TRBV19|once
TGTGCCAGTAGTATGGGGACAGCCAACACTAACTATGGCTACACCTTC
CASSMGTANTNYGYTF
>TRBJ1-1|-|TRBV4-1|many
TGCGCCAGCAGTCCTAACAGGGCGGGCACTGAAGCTTTCTTT
CASSPNRAGTEAFF
>TRBJ2-7|-|TRBV11-2|-
TGTGCCAGCAGGACAGTATCCTACGAGCAGTACTTC
CASRTVSYEQYF
>TRBJ1-2|-|TRBV24-1|few
TGTGCCACCAGTGATTTGCACGACTATGGCTACACCTTC
CATSDLHDYGYTF
>TRBJ2-7|TRBD1|TRBV29-1|-
TGCAGCGTTGAAGGGTTCGTGGGACAGGGCATATACGAGCAGTACTTC
CSVEGFVGQGIYEQYF
>TRBJ2-2|-|TRBV20-1|many
TGCAGTGCTAGGGGGGCCGGGGAGCTGTTTTTT
CSARGAGELFF
>TRBJ2-5|-|TRBV20-1|few
TGCAGTGCTAGGTCCCAACAAGAGACCCAGTACTTC
CSARSQQETQYF
>TRBJ1-2|-|TRBV29-1|many
TGCAGCGTTGAAAGTGGTAGGGGCTATGGCTACACCTTC
CSVESGRGYGYTF
>TRBJ2-7|-|TRBV11-2|many
TGTGCCAGCAGATCCCTCCGGGATTTCTCCTACGAGCAGTACTTC
CASRSLRDFSYEQYF
>TRBJ2-7|-|TRBV6-2/TRBV6-3|few
TGTGCCAGCAGCGATTATATCTACGAGCAGTACTTC
CASSDYIYEQYF
>TRBJ1-3|-|TRBV28|few
TGTGCCAGCAGTTTTCTTTCGGCCTCTGGAAACACCATATATTTT
CASSFLSASGNTIYF
>TRBJ2-2|-|TRBV6-2/TRBV6-3|-
TGTGCCAGCAGTTACGTTACGGGATTGAACACCGGGGAGCTGTTTTTT
CASSYVTGLNTGELFF
>TRBJ1-5|TRBD1|TRBV7-2|-
TGTGCCAGCAGCTTAGGAGGGACAGGGGGCGCGCAGCCCCAGCATTTT
CASSLGGTGGAQPQHF
>TRBJ2-3|-|TRBV12-3/TRBV12-4|many
TGTGCCAGCGCGGTAGGAGATACGCAGTATTTT
CASAVGDTQYF
>TRBJ2-1|TRBD2|TRBV6-1|few
TGTGCCAGCAGTAAGGGACTAAACACCTACAATGAGCAGTTCTTC
CASSKGLNTYNEQFF
>TRBJ2-2|-|TRBV20-1|-
TGCAGTGCTAGATACTCAGGGGCCTTCGGGGAGCTGTTTTTT
CSARYSGAFGELFF
>TRBJ2-1|TRBD2|TRBV3-1|many
TGTGCCAGCAGCCAAGAACAGACTAGCGGGAGATCTAATGAGCAGTTCTTC
CASSQEQTSGRSNEQFF
>TRBJ1-4|TRBD1|TRBV11-2|few
TGTGCCAGCAGCCACACCGGGACAGTTGGTGAAAAACTGTTTTTT
CASSHTGTVGEKLFF
>TRBJ1-1|-|TRBV4-2|-
TGTGCCAGCAGCCAAGAAGCGAGAAAGGGCCCGAACACTGAAGCTTTCTTT
CASSQEARKGPNTEAFF
>TRBJ2-2|-|TRBV5-1|-
TGCGCCAGCAGCTTAAGTAGTGACGGGGAGCTGTTTTTT
CASSLSSDGELFF
>TRBJ1-1|-|TRBV10-1|-
TGCGCCAGCAGTGGACCGGGGGGCACTGAAGCTTTCTTT
CASSGPGGTEAFF
>TRBJ2-1|TRBD2|TRBV5-1|many
TGCGCCAGCAGCGTGAGGACTAGCGGGGGGCCCAATGAGCAGTTCTTC
CASSVRTSGGPNEQFF
>TRBJ2-2|-|TRBV6-5|few
TGTGCCAGCTGGGCGCAGACCGGGGAGCTGTTTTTT
CASWAQTGELFF
>TRBJ2-1|-|TRBV13|-
TGTGCCAGCAGCTCCCTAACAGAACGAACCGACAATGAGCAGTTCTTC
CASSSLTERTDNEQFF
>TRBJ2-7|TRBD1|TRBV29-1|-
TGCAGCGTTGATTCGGGACAGGGTTACGAGCAGTACTTC
CSVDSGQGYEQYF
>TRBJ1-6|TRBD1|TRBV3-1|few
TGTGCCAGCAGCCAGGTCCAGGGGGAGTCACCCCTCCACTTT
CASSQVQGESPLHF
>TRBJ2-7|-|TRBV20-1|few
TGCAGTGTAGGCCACGAGCAGTACTTC
CSVGHEQYF
>TRBJ2-7|-|TRBV7-2|-
TGTGCCAGCAGCTCCCCCAGGCTCTACGAGCAGTACTTC
CASSSPRLYEQYF